The 9 T cell receptor beta chains below come from one sample, sequenced in a study of prognosis after radiotherapy for stage I lung cancer. Two-round multiplex PCR amplified TCR beta CDR3 from genomic DNA. Round-one PCR had primers specific to each TRBV and TRBJ gene. Via MiXCR, TCRdb re-called the multiplex PCR reads, giving one row per CDR3 protein. This table holds 11,000 to 15,000 distinct CDR3 sequences, about 60% found once. Material: PBMCs, obtained before or after stereotactic body radiation therapy (not recorded which). The source is a donor of 50 years or more with non-small cell lung cancer.

CDR3 nucleotides: TGCAGTGCCCTGACTAGCGGGAGAGCGAGCACAGATACGCAGTATTTT. It yields the protein CSALTSGRASTDTQYF. The V call is TRBV20-1, the J call TRBJ2-3; the match to TRBD2 covers 12 bases. Germline CDR1 DFQATT, CDR2 SNEGSKA (reference sequence). V gave up 6 bases and J gave up 0 bases; unmatched junction bases: 7. The CDR3 spans 16 residues.

By share, this clonotype counts as medium-sized. DNA for the CDR3: TGTGCCAGCAGTTTTACAGACTACGAGCAGTACTTC. Protein: CASSFTDYEQYF. This chain connects TRBV28 to TRBJ2-7; D is uncertain. Germline V CDR1 and CDR2: MDHEN, SYDVKM. The CDR3 has 12 amino acids. V lost 3 bases, J lost 3 bases, and 6 bases lay in between.

V gene TRBV20-1 combines with J gene TRBJ2-7; D perhaps matches TRBD1 (6 bases). The CDR3 contains 12 residues. V lost 8 bases and J lost 5, with 16 bases in between. Germline values: CDR1 DFQATT, CDR2 SNEGSKA (reference sequence). Here the CDR3 DNA reads TGCAGTTCCTGGGACATGCTCAACGAGCAGTACTTC. It specifies CSSWDMLNEQYF.

This clonotype is large within its sample. The chain employs TRBV20-1 and TRBJ2-1; possibly TRBD1 or TRBD2 for D (5 bases each). Germline V gives CDR1 DFQATT, CDR2 SNEGSKA (reference sequence). Trimming removed 0 bases from V and 7 bases from J, with 13 bases in between. This CDR3 contains 14 residues. CDR3 protein: CSARDPGPRNEQFF. The CDR3 DNA sequence: TGCAGTGCTAGAGACCCGGGGCCGAGAAATGAGCAGTTCTTC.

Comment on this clonotype: One junction end disagrees with the germline gene, perhaps due to a read error. V usage is TRBV9 and J usage is TRBJ1-2, with a weak D call TRBD1 (6 bases). Germline V lookup: CDR1 SGDLS, CDR2 YYNGEE. This CDR3 comprises 13 residues. CDR3 sequence reads: CASSVGQWYGYTF. The DNA of the CDR3 is TGTGCTAGCAGCGTAGGACAGTGGTATGGCTACACCTTC. The complete variable domain, with remaining parts taken from reference TRBV9 and TRBJ1-2, reads DSGVTQTPKHLITATGQRVTLRCSPRSGDLSVYWYQQSLDQGLQFLIQYYNGEERAKGNILERFSAQQFPDLHSELNLSSLELGDSALYFCASSVGQWYGYTFGSGTRLTVV.

This rearrangement joins TRBV6-1 to TRBJ1-6; weak D call: TRBD1 (5 bases). The CDR3 runs to 13 residues. Deletions cut 6 bases from V and 5 bases from J, with 8 bases between. Per the germline V gene, CDR1 is MNHNS and CDR2 is SASEGT. CDR3: CASRTTDNSPLHF. As DNA, the CDR3 is TGTGCCAGCAGAACGACAGATAATTCACCCCTCCACTTT.

This clonotype was found many times. The gene calls are TRBV10-2 and TRBJ2-1; 12 nucleotides agree with TRBD2. This CDR3 spans 15 amino acids. V trimming: 6 bases; J trimming: 7 bases; junction bases outside the gene matches: 7. Per the germline V gene, CDR1 is WSHSY and CDR2 is SAAADI. The CDR3 DNA is TGCGCCAGCAGCCCAACTAGCGGGAGGCTGAATGAGCAGTTCTTC. Amino acids: CASSPTSGRLNEQFF.

For this clonotype: A far larger clone is off by one base, so a read error is likely. The J gene is TRBJ2-3, the V gene TRBV6-4, with D possibly being TRBD1 (6 bases). CDR1 and CDR2 (germline): MRHNA, SNTAGT. The CDR3 runs 15 residues. CDR3 nucleotide sequence: TGTGCCATCAGTAACTACAGGGCCGGGAAAGATACGCAGTATTTT. Translating gives CAISNYRAGKDTQYF.

Concerning this clonotype itself: Mismatch with germline at one junction end may stem from a read error. This rearrangement joins TRBV20-1 to TRBJ2-2; D not certain. CDR3 size: 12 residues. CDR1 and CDR2 from the germline V gene are DFQATT and SNEGSKA (reference sequence). The CDR3 protein is CSAINLAWDLFF. The DNA for the CDR3 is TGCAGTGCTATAAATCTGGCGTGGGATCTGTTTTTT.